One and the same sample provided the 17 T cell receptor beta chains below, sequenced in a study of blood T cells in healthy people across ages. A sample-barcoded 5' primer and a J-beta primer mix were used in a second PCR of roughly 6 to 12 cycles. TCRdb fed the 5' RACE reads into MiXCR, producing one record per CDR3 protein. The table includes about 1,500,000 distinct CDR3 sequences, 28% detected once. The sequenced material came from blood. The receptors were gathered from a woman aged 25 to 45 in good health.

V is TRBV20-1 and J is TRBJ2-7; D is possibly TRBD2 (6 bases). CDR1 and CDR2 (germline): DFQATT, SNEGSKA (reference sequence). Deletions cut 2 bases from V and 0 bases from J, with 11 bases between. The CDR3 is made up of 14 amino acids. The CDR3 region has the DNA TGCAGTGCTAGAACTCGGGACTCCTCCTACGAGCAGTACTTC. Translated: CSARTRDSSYEQYF.

About this clonotype itself: This clone may be a read error of a much larger clone one base away. The chain combines TRBV20-1 with TRBJ2-1; 12 bases are a match to TRBD2. The J call is uncertain, as TRBJ2-7 better fits the DNA end. The V gene's germline CDR1 is DFQATT and CDR2 SNEGSKA (reference sequence). The CDR3 totals 15 residues. The CDR3 DNA sequence: TGCAGTGCTAGAGTGGGGACTAGCGGGTACAATGAGCAGTACTTC. Its translation: CSARVGTSGYNEQYF.

This clonotype showed up many times. The chain combines TRBV7-2 with TRBJ2-4; D remains unclear. V dropped 1 base and J dropped 2 bases, with 3 bases sitting between them. The CDR3 has 13 residues. Germline V gene data show CDR1 as SGHTA and CDR2 as FQGNSA. CDR3 amino acids: CASSLDTKNIQYF. The CDR3 bases are TGTGCCAGCAGCTTAGACACCAAAAACATTCAGTACTTC.

This clonotype has a handful of counts. The genes are TRBV20-1 and TRBJ1-1; D is uncertain. The CDR3 loop spans 12 amino acids. Deletions cut 2 bases from V and 4 bases from J, with 8 bases between. Germline V lookup: CDR1 DFQATT, CDR2 SNEGSKA (reference sequence). CDR3 coding DNA: TGCAGTGCTAGACCCAGACCCACTGAAGCTTTCTTT. Amino acid sequence: CSARPRPTEAFF.

Remarks on this clonotype: One junction end disagrees with the germline gene, perhaps due to a read error. The V and J genes are TRBV11-2 and TRBJ2-1; tentative D call: TRBD1 (6 bases). The germline CDR1 and CDR2 sequences are SGHAT and FQNNGV. The CDR3 runs 15 residues. CDR3: CAGSLDGQIYNEQFF. The DNA for the CDR3 is TGTGCCGGCAGCTTAGATGGACAGATCTACAATGAGCAGTTCTTC.

The chain links TRBV28 to TRBJ1-1; TRBD1 is a possible D gene (6 bases). This CDR3 comprises 13 residues. Trimming shortened V by 6 bases and J by 5 bases, and 13 bases separated the two germline ends. Germline CDR1 reads MDHEN; CDR2 reads SYDVKM. The CDR3, as DNA: TGTGCCAGCAGACAACAGGGACGGACTGAAGCTTTCTTT. This sequence encodes CASRQQGRTEAFF.

In its sample, this clonotype was seen many times. The chain is built from TRBV12-3 or TRBV12-4 and TRBJ2-6, with a weak D call TRBD2 (6 bases). Trimming pared 6 bases from V and 0 bases from J, leaving 12 bases between. CDR3 length: 16 amino acids. The CDR3 DNA reads TGTGCCAGCAGCCCGGGAGTGAGCTCTGGGGCCAACGTCCTGACTTTC. Translated: CASSPGVSSGANVLTF.

The chain uses TRBV7-2 and TRBJ2-7; D possibly matches TRBD1 or TRBD2 (6 bases each). Germline V gives CDR1 SGHTA, CDR2 FQGNSA. The length of the CDR3 is 14 residues. The V end was cut by 7 bases, the J end by 7 bases, with 20 bases between. The chain's CDR3 is CASNLELAGEEQYF. The CDR3 nucleotides read TGTGCCAGCAACCTGGAACTAGCAGGGGAAGAGCAGTACTTC.

The chain combines TRBV9 with TRBJ2-1; D might be TRBD1 (5 bases). CDR1 SGDLS and CDR2 YYNGEE come from the germline V gene. The CDR3 is 18 amino acids. V shed 0 bases and J shed 0 bases, with 16 bases lying between them. Written as DNA, the CDR3 is TGTGCCAGCAGCGTAGCTGGTACGGACACGGGCTCCTACAATGAGCAGTTCTTC. This codes for CASSVAGTDTGSYNEQFF.

The chain carries TRBV7-8 and TRBJ2-5, with D tentatively TRBD2 (6 bases). The germline V gene has CDR1 SGHVS and CDR2 FQNEAQ. Trimming shortened V by 5 bases and J by 11 bases, and 27 bases separated the two germline ends. This CDR3 contains 16 residues. CDR3 DNA sequence: TGTGCCAGCAGCCCCGAGGGGTACTCCCTGTCGGGGGAGCAGTACTTC. It codes for CASSPEGYSLSGEQYF.

This clonotype has ten or more counts. This chain joins TRBV29-1 and TRBJ2-3; D remains unclear. Per germline, CDR1 SQVTM and CDR2 ANQGSEA. The CDR3 consists of 17 residues. With 1 base removed from V and 5 bases from J, the gap between germline ends came to 22 bases. CDR3 bases: TGCAGCGTTGAAGCCACTCACCCACCTGCGGCCCTAGATACGCAGTATTTT. This gives the protein CSVEATHPPAALDTQYF.

Ten or more counts support this clonotype. The rearrangement links TRBV29-1 to TRBJ1-5; D not certain. The V gene lost 4 bases and the J gene lost 9 bases, with 16 bases spanning the gap. Germline V gene data show CDR1 as SQVTM and CDR2 as ANQGSEA. CDR3 length: 13 residues. CDR3 residues: CSVVLGGAPPQHF. The CDR3 DNA sequence: TGCAGCGTTGTATTAGGTGGCGCGCCGCCCCAGCATTTT.

The V gene is TRBV11-2, the J gene TRBJ2-1; 8 positions match TRBD1. Germline values: CDR1 SGHAT, CDR2 FQNNGV. The CDR3 contains 15 residues. V lost 5 bases and J lost 3; bases outside the gene matches: 6. The DNA for the CDR3 is TGTGCCAGCAGCCGAACAGGGGGACGCTACAATGAGCAGTTCTTC. Protein product: CASSRTGGRYNEQFF.

In regard to this clonotype: Being one base from a much bigger clone, this may be a read error. The V call is TRBV10-3, the J call TRBJ2-5; 9 bases align to TRBD2. Germline trimming cut 3 bases from V and 2 bases from J; bases unmatched to any gene: 4. Germline lookup yields CDR1 ENHRY and CDR2 SYGVKD. This CDR3 has 15 residues. The CDR3 spells CAISEGAGGQETQYF. CDR3 nucleotides: TGTGCCATCAGTGAAGGGGCGGGGGGGCAAGAGACCCAGTACTTC.

This clonotype appeared a few times. V usage is TRBV11-3 and J usage is TRBJ2-1; tentatively, D is TRBD2 (5 bases). Trimming pared 7 bases from V and 7 bases from J, leaving 17 bases between. Germline values: CDR1 SGHNT, CDR2 YENEEA. The length of the CDR3 is 14 residues. CDR3 bases: TGTGCCAGCACCGCATCCTCTAGCCGTAATGAGCAGTTCTTC. Translated: CASTASSSRNEQFF.

Turning to this clonotype: A much larger clonotype is one base distant, so this may be a read error. The chain has TRBV29-1 and TRBJ1-4; TRBD1 agrees at 9 bases. Germline V gene data show CDR1 as SQVTM and CDR2 as ANQGSEA. The CDR3 totals 13 residues. Trimming at V came to 7 bases and at J to 8 bases, leaving 8 bases not matched to a gene. The CDR3 nucleotides read TGCAGCGCAACTTGGACAGGGGCCGAAAAACTGTTTTTT. Translating it yields CSATWTGAEKLFF. Complete variable domain (other parts from reference TRBV29-1 and TRBJ1-4): SAVISQKPSRDICQRGTSLTIQCQVDSQVTMMFWYRQQPGQSLTLIATANQGSEATYESGFVIDKFPISRPNLTFSTLTVSNMSPEDSSIYLCSATWTGAEKLFFGSGTQLSVL.

As for this clonotype: One junction end does not reproduce the germline sequence, and a read error may be involved. The chain couples TRBV27 to TRBJ1-5; D uncertain. CDR1 MNHEY and CDR2 SMNVEV come from the germline V gene (reference sequence). There are 13 residues in the CDR3. CDR3 loop: CASSQFDNQPRHF. The CDR3 DNA reads TGTGCCAGCAGTCAGTTCGACAATCAGCCCCGGCATTTT.